This T cell receptor (beta chain) is drawn from a study of control samples from healthy donors and cancer patients. The CDR3 spans 13 residues. Trimming took 7 bases from V and 6 from J; bases not matched to a gene: 6. Germline assignment: CDR1 WNHNN and CDR2 SYGVQD (reference sequence). Using immunoSEQ multiplex PCR, the repertoire was profiled, and TCRdb retains in-frame clones only, with some absent. The sample shows 350,000 to 450,000 clones, 75% to 95% of them seen only once. The rearrangement joins TRBV10-1 to TRBJ2-3; 8 bases match TRBD1. The sample was PBMCs. This TCR came from a man aged 35 to 55 with head and neck cancer. The CDR3 DNA sequence: TGCGCCAGCAACGACAGGGGCGGTGATACGCAGTATTTT. This translates into CASNDRGGDTQYF.